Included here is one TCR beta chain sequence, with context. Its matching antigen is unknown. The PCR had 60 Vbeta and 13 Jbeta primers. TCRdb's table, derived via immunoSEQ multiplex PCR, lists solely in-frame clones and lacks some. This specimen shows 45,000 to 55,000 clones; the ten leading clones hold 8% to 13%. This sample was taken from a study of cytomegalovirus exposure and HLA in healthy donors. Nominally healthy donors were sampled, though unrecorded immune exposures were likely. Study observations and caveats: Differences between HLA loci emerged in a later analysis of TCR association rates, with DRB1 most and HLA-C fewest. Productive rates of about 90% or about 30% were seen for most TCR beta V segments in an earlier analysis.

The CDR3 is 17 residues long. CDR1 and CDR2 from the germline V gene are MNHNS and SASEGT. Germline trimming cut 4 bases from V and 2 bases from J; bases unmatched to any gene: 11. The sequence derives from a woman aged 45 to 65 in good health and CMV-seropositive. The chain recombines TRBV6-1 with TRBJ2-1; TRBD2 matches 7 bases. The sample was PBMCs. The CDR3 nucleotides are TGTGCCAGCAGTGGGGATGCACCAGCGGGGCCCTACAATGAGCAGTTCTTC. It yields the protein CASSGDAPAGPYNEQFF.